One and the same sample provided the 9 T cell receptor beta chains below, sequenced in a study of blood T cell repertoires in COVID-19. Sequencing used immunoSEQ multiplex PCR; TCRdb keeps in-frame clones, though not all of them. The data hold 150,000 to 200,000 clones, with 89% observed a single time. The sequenced material came from peripheral blood. The receptor set was obtained from a young man who had recovered from COVID-19.

CDR3 DNA: TGCGCCAGCAGCCAAGTACTAGATACTGGAAACACCATATATTTT. Protein: CASSQVLDTGNTIYF. This chain joins TRBV4-1 and TRBJ1-3; D is unclear. This CDR3 spans 15 amino acids. Germline V CDR1 and CDR2: MGHRA, YSYEKL. The V gene lost 1 base and the J gene lost 2 bases, with 9 bases spanning the gap.

The V call is TRBV24-1, the J call TRBJ1-3; 8 bases match TRBD1. The junction had 7 bases not matched to a gene; V was cut back by 4 bases and J by 3 bases. The length of the CDR3 is 16 residues. Germline values: CDR1 KGHDR, CDR2 SFDVKD. This CDR3 is CATSDRTGRNGNTIYF. The CDR3 nucleotides are TGTGCCACCAGTGACCGGACAGGGAGGAATGGAAACACCATATATTTT.

The chain carries TRBV6-5 and TRBJ2-1; TRBD2 matches at 11 bases. V gave up 7 bases and J gave up 4 bases; unmatched junction bases: 3. The CDR3 loop spans 14 amino acids. Germline assignment: CDR1 MNHEY and CDR2 SVGAGI. CDR3 residues: CASTLAGGYNEQFF. CDR3 nucleotides: TGTGCCAGCACCCTAGCGGGAGGTTACAATGAGCAGTTCTTC.

The rearrangement uses TRBV4-3 and TRBJ2-7, with 7 bases lining up with TRBD1. After removal of 1 base from V and 6 bases from J, the junction contained 15 bases not matched to a gene. In germline, CDR1 is LGHNA, CDR2 YSLEER. The CDR3 length is 17 residues. DNA of the CDR3: TGCGCCAGCAGCCAAGCCACGGGACAGCCGTTTCAGGGCGAGCAGTACTTC. This encodes CASSQATGQPFQGEQYF.

V gene TRBV7-8 combines with J gene TRBJ1-4; TRBD1 is a possible D gene (5 bases). Germline V gene data show CDR1 as SGHVS and CDR2 as FQNEAQ. The CDR3 is 16 residues long. V dropped 5 bases and J dropped 0 bases, with 13 bases sitting between them. As DNA, the CDR3 is TGTGCCAGCAGCCCTATGGCGGGGGCAACTAATGAAAAACTGTTTTTT. Translation gives CASSPMAGATNEKLFF.

The chain has TRBV15 and TRBJ2-6; TRBD2 matches 8 bases. Looked up from germline, CDR1 is LNHNV and CDR2 is YYDKDF (reference sequence). This CDR3 has 16 amino acids. V was clipped by 4 bases and J by 4 bases; unmatched bases: 6. Here the CDR3 reads CATSTAGGTGANVLTF. The CDR3 bases are TGTGCCACCAGCACTGCGGGAGGAACCGGGGCCAACGTCCTGACTTTC.

This clone was found once. The J gene is TRBJ1-1, the V gene TRBV4-1; no firm D call. V dropped 0 bases and J dropped 9 bases, with 8 bases sitting between them. Germline V CDR1 and CDR2: MGHRA, YSYEKL. The CDR3 runs to 12 residues. The CDR3 bases are TGCGCCAGCAGCCAAGAATGGGAGAAAGCTTTCTTT. It encodes CASSQEWEKAFF.

The chain couples TRBV28 to TRBJ1-2; D is perhaps TRBD1 (5 bases). The CDR3 runs 15 residues. CDR1 and CDR2 (germline): MDHEN, SYDVKM. V was shortened by 8 bases and J by 1 base, with 17 bases between the two germline ends. In nucleotides, the CDR3 is TGTGCCAGCCGAGTCGCGGGGGAAGGTAACTATGGCTACACCTTC. It encodes CASRVAGEGNYGYTF.

The rearrangement links TRBV7-2 to TRBJ2-1; 8 bases map to TRBD2. Germline V gives CDR1 SGHTA, CDR2 FQGNSA. The length of the CDR3 is 16 residues. V shed 0 bases and J 8 bases; nucleotides not matched to a gene: 9. Here the CDR3 reads CASSLALAGGRDEQFF. The CDR3 DNA reads as TGTGCCAGCAGCTTAGCGCTTGCGGGGGGTAGGGATGAGCAGTTCTTC.